The rows below give T cell receptor beta chains drawn from one sample of a study of shared clonotypes between healthy human individuals. Clones were read by immunoSEQ multiplex PCR, and TCRdb kept only the in-frame ones, dropping some. The repertoire includes 1.5 million to 2.5 million clones, about 95% of them detected once, and approximately 1% sits in the top ten. Sequencing input: naive CD8+ T cells sorted from blood. Receptors originate from a man aged 18 to 30 in good health. Both conserved end residues are part of each CDR3. D genes are given only for firm matches. Some rows mark clone size as missing; the rest say once, few, many or name a class of expanded clone.

j_call | d_call | v_call | clone_size | cdr3_aa | cdr3_nt
TRBJ2-7 | - | TRBV11-3 | - | CASSPGHLYEQYF | TGTGCCAGCAGCCCGGGACACTTGTACGAGCAGTACTTC
TRBJ1-1 | - | TRBV10-3 | - | CASGHPNTEAFF | TGTGCCTCCGGACACCCGAACACTGAAGCTTTCTTT
TRBJ1-1 | - | TRBV5-4 | - | CASSSPGGDGDTEAFF | TGTGCCAGCAGCTCCCCGGGTGGGGACGGTGACACTGAAGCTTTCTTT
TRBJ2-1 | TRBD1 | TRBV4-1 | - | CASSQTDRAYNEQFF | TGCGCCAGCAGCCAGACGGACAGGGCCTACAATGAGCAGTTCTTC
TRBJ1-2 | - | TRBV13 | - | CASSLQRSNYGYTF | TGTGCCAGCAGCTTACAACGGTCTAACTATGGCTACACCTTC
TRBJ1-5 | TRBD1 | TRBV27 | - | CASSLLGTGGEPQHF | TGTGCCAGCAGTTTATTAGGGACAGGGGGTGAGCCCCAGCATTTT
TRBJ1-2 | TRBD1 | TRBV4-3 | - | CASSQGRDRESTRGYTF | TGCGCCAGCAGCCAAGGGCGGGACAGGGAGAGTACTCGGGGCTACACCTTC
TRBJ1-5 | - | TRBV30 | - | CAWALSNQPQHF | TGTGCCTGGGCCCTAAGCAATCAGCCCCAGCATTTT
TRBJ2-7 | TRBD1 | TRBV5-1 | many | CASSFGQAYEQYF | TGCGCCAGCAGCTTTGGACAGGCCTACGAGCAGTACTTC
TRBJ2-2 | TRBD2 | TRBV29-1 | - | CSVEVVERGTGELFF | TGCAGCGTTGAAGTTGTAGAGCGGGGGACCGGGGAGCTGTTTTTT
TRBJ1-2 | - | TRBV29-1 | once | CSVEETRELYGYTF | TGCAGCGTTGAAGAAACCAGGGAGCTCTATGGCTACACCTTC
TRBJ2-3 | - | TRBV19 | - | CASSIGAGSTDTQYF | TGTGCCAGTAGTATAGGAGCAGGGAGCACAGATACGCAGTATTTT
TRBJ1-2 | - | TRBV6-4 | - | CASQVIGYGYTF | TGTGCCAGCCAGGTGATAGGATATGGCTACACCTTC
TRBJ2-1 | - | TRBV6-6 | once | CASSYPGSYNEQFF | TGTGCCAGCAGTTACCCTGGGTCCTACAATGAGCAGTTCTTC
TRBJ2-7 | - | TRBV6-5 | - | CASRILYEQYF | TGTGCCAGCAGGATCCTCTACGAGCAGTACTTC
TRBJ2-7 | TRBD2 | TRBV7-9 | - | CASSSLLAGDNYEQYF | TGTGCCAGCAGCTCCTTACTAGCGGGAGATAACTACGAGCAGTACTTC
TRBJ1-1 | - | TRBV19 | - | CASSIDREAFF | TGTGCCAGTAGTATCGACCGTGAAGCTTTCTTT
TRBJ2-5 | TRBD2 | TRBV9 | - | CASSVLAGGRETQYF | TGTGCCAGCAGCGTTTTAGCGGGAGGGAGGGAGACCCAGTACTTC
TRBJ2-3 | TRBD1 | TRBV2 | - | CAIPGQGIPDTQYF | TGTGCCATCCCGGGACAGGGGATTCCAGATACGCAGTATTTT
TRBJ1-2 | - | TRBV11-2 | - | CASSTDRYYYGYTF | TGTGCCAGCAGCACAGATAGGTACTACTATGGCTACACCTTC
TRBJ1-1 | TRBD1 | TRBV4-1 | - | CASSHSPDRENTEAFF | TGCGCCAGCAGCCACTCTCCGGACAGGGAGAACACTGAAGCTTTCTTT
TRBJ2-7 | TRBD1 | TRBV19 | - | CASNMGQGIHEQYF | TGTGCCAGTAATATGGGACAGGGGATCCACGAGCAGTACTTC
TRBJ2-2 | - | TRBV6-5 | - | CASRLENTGELFF | TGTGCCAGCAGGCTAGAGAACACCGGGGAGCTGTTTTTT
TRBJ2-3 | - | TRBV4-3 | - | CASSQDRGGTDTQYF | TGCGCCAGCAGCCAAGACAGGGGGGGCACAGATACGCAGTATTTT
TRBJ2-1 | TRBD2 | TRBV6-1 | - | CASSASGLYNEQFF | TGTGCCAGCAGTGCCTCGGGACTATACAATGAGCAGTTCTTC
TRBJ2-2 | - | TRBV4-3 | - | CASSPFKNTGELFF | TGCGCCAGCAGCCCATTCAAAAACACCGGGGAGCTGTTTTTT
TRBJ2-7 | - | TRBV7-6 | - | CASSLAGGSGPYEQYF | TGTGCCAGCAGCTTAGCGGGGGGAAGCGGCCCCTACGAGCAGTACTTC
TRBJ1-4 | - | TRBV28 | - | CASSLTVNEKLFF | TGTGCCAGCAGTTTGACAGTTAATGAAAAACTGTTTTTT
TRBJ1-1 | - | TRBV18 | - | CASSPIQGGGTEAFF | TGTGCCAGCTCACCAATTCAGGGAGGGGGAACTGAAGCTTTCTTT
TRBJ2-7 | - | TRBV9 | - | CASSVDTSYEQYF | TGTGCCAGCAGCGTTGACACATCCTACGAGCAGTACTTC
TRBJ2-1 | TRBD2 | TRBV2 | - | CATSIGRAMNEQFF | TGTGCCACCTCTATTGGGAGGGCAATGAATGAGCAGTTCTTC
TRBJ2-1 | TRBD2 | TRBV13 | - | CASSSGTSGEWYEQFF | TGTGCCAGCAGCTCGGGGACTAGCGGGGAGTGGTATGAGCAGTTCTTC
TRBJ1-4 | - | TRBV30 | - | CAWSVAGQEKLFF | TGTGCCTGGAGTGTAGCGGGACAAGAAAAACTGTTTTTT
TRBJ2-7 | TRBD1 | TRBV29-1 | once | CSVFGTGENEQYF | TGCAGCGTTTTCGGGACAGGCGAAAACGAGCAGTACTTC
TRBJ2-3 | TRBD1 | TRBV6-5 | - | CASSYDRADTQYF | TGTGCCAGCAGTTACGACAGGGCAGATACGCAGTATTTT
TRBJ1-2 | - | TRBV11-2 | - | CASSPEDNYGYTF | TGTGCCAGCAGCCCCGAGGATAACTATGGCTACACCTTC
TRBJ2-7 | - | TRBV7-9 | - | CASSLAPAPSYEQYF | TGTGCCAGCAGCTTAGCTCCAGCCCCCTCCTACGAGCAGTACTTC
TRBJ2-1 | - | TRBV6-5 | - | CASSSPGPYNEQFF | TGTGCCAGCAGTTCCCCTGGCCCATACAATGAGCAGTTCTTC
TRBJ2-1 | TRBD2 | TRBV9 | - | CASSNSGGAENEQFF | TGTGCCAGCAGCAATAGCGGGGGGGCAGAGAATGAGCAGTTCTTC
TRBJ2-2 | - | TRBV7-9 | - | CASSRGMAPNTGELFF | TGTGCCAGCAGCAGGGGAATGGCCCCGAACACCGGGGAGCTGTTTTTT
TRBJ2-2 | - | TRBV5-8 | - | CASSQFVGTNTGELFF | TGTGCCAGCAGCCAATTTGTGGGGACTAACACCGGGGAGCTGTTTTTT
TRBJ2-1 | - | TRBV4-1 | - | CASSQESSLIWNEQFF | TGCGCCAGCAGCCAAGAAAGCAGCCTAATTTGGAATGAGCAGTTCTTC
TRBJ2-2 | - | TRBV15 | - | CATSSSGGATLGELFF | TGTGCCACCAGCAGTTCCGGGGGAGCAACCTTAGGGGAGCTGTTTTTT
TRBJ1-1 | - | TRBV2 | - | CASHETGIVTEAFF | TGTGCCAGCCACGAAACAGGAATTGTAACTGAAGCTTTCTTT
TRBJ1-4 | TRBD1 | TRBV7-8 | - | CASSYETGVGEKLFF | TGTGCCAGCAGCTACGAGACAGGGGTTGGTGAAAAACTGTTTTTT
TRBJ1-2 | - | TRBV6-1 | - | CASSEGGGALNYGYTF | TGTGCCAGCAGTGAAGGAGGGGGGGCCCTCAACTATGGCTACACCTTC
TRBJ2-5 | - | TRBV21-1 | - | CASSKVGGEYQETQYF | TGTGCCAGCAGCAAAGTAGGTGGGGAGTACCAAGAGACCCAGTACTTC
TRBJ1-2 | - | TRBV9 | - | CASSVGVSDYGYTF | TGTGCCAGCAGCGTAGGTGTCTCCGACTATGGCTACACCTTC
TRBJ1-1 | - | TRBV4-3 | - | CASSQDPAGMNTEAFF | TGCGCCAGCAGCCAAGATCCGGCCGGTATGAACACTGAAGCTTTCTTT
TRBJ2-2 | - | TRBV4-3 | - | CASSQDRWTGELFF | TGCGCCAGCAGCCAAGATCGTTGGACCGGGGAGCTGTTTTTT
TRBJ2-1 | TRBD2 | TRBV2 | - | CASSGLAGGYNEQFF | TGTGCCAGCAGTGGACTAGCGGGGGGTTACAATGAGCAGTTCTTC
TRBJ2-7 | - | TRBV4-1 | - | CASSQDTPSSYEQYF | TGCGCCAGCAGCCAAGATACACCCAGCAGTTACGAGCAGTACTTC
TRBJ2-1 | - | TRBV5-1 | - | CASSLDGGQGVF | TGCGCCAGCAGCTTGGACGGGGGGCAAGGGGTCTTC
TRBJ2-7 | TRBD1 | TRBV4-1 | - | CASSLGQGGEQYF | TGCGCCAGCAGCCTGGGACAGGGGGGCGAGCAGTACTTC
TRBJ1-1 | - | TRBV18 | - | CASSPDTFVAFF | TGTGCCAGCTCCCCTGACACCTTTGTGGCTTTCTTT